These 28 T cell receptor beta chains came from one sample sequenced in a study of molecular identifiers for immune sequencing clone quantification. TCRdb independently ran MiXCR on the PCR reads; one entry per CDR3 protein. The sample has about 86,000 distinct CDR3 sequences, around 25% seen once; the top ten hold 0.7% to 0.8%. Source material: naive CD8+ T cells from blood, with Jurkat cell RNA spiked in. The subset here: FACS-sorted CD8+CD4-CCR7+CD45RA+ naive T cells. These receptors originate from a human donor in good health. Some libraries in this study had Jurkat cell RNA spiked in.

Turning to this clonotype: This may come from a read error, since a much larger clone is one base off. The chain joins TRBV7-9 to TRBJ2-7; 7 bases are shared with TRBD1. This CDR3 has 16 amino acids. Per germline, CDR1 SEHNR and CDR2 FQNEAQ (reference sequence). V gave up 5 bases and J gave up 3 bases; unmatched junction bases: 13. CDR3 nucleotides: TGTGCCAGCAGCGCCATACCCGGGACAGTCCTCTACGAGCAGTACTTC. It specifies CASSAIPGTVLYEQYF.

Concerning this clonotype: At one of its ends the junction is not consistent with the germline gene, which may arise from a read error. CDR3 nucleotides: TGCAGTGCCACGGGGGGCGCGTACGAGCGGTACTTC. Protein: CSATGGAYERYF. This chain links TRBV20-1 with TRBJ2-7; D might be TRBD2 (7 bases). The germline V gene encodes CDR1 DFQATT and CDR2 SNEGSKA (reference sequence). The CDR3 has 12 amino acids.

In its sample, this clonotype was seen a few times. The chain carries TRBV28 and TRBJ2-3; D gene uncertain. V lost 3 bases and J lost 2, with 6 bases in between. Germline V CDR1 and CDR2: MDHEN, SYDVKM. CDR3 size: 13 residues. Written as DNA, the CDR3 is TGTGCCAGCAGTTTTGAGAACACAGATACGCAGTATTTT. Its protein is CASSFENTDTQYF.

This clonotype was observed a handful of times. The rearrangement links TRBV6-1 to TRBJ2-3, with 8 bases that match TRBD1. CDR1 MNHNS and CDR2 SASEGT come from the germline V gene. The CDR3 loop spans 14 amino acids. The ends lost 4 bases at V and 1 base at J; junction bases unmatched: 1. The CDR3 loop is CASSVDRGTDTQYF. The CDR3, as DNA: TGTGCCAGCAGTGTGGACAGGGGCACAGATACGCAGTATTTT.

This clonotype was seen ten or more times. The rearrangement joins TRBV7-9 to TRBJ2-3; TRBD2 matches at 8 bases. V was pared by 7 bases and J by 10 bases, with 7 bases of the junction left unmatched. Germline CDR1 reads SEHNR; CDR2 reads FQNEAQ (reference sequence). The CDR3 loop spans 12 amino acids. The CDR3 region has the DNA TGTGCCAGCAACCCTCCGGGACTAGCGCAGTATTTT. Its translation is CASNPPGLAQYF.

V usage is TRBV6-2 or TRBV6-3 and J usage is TRBJ1-5, with TRBD1 as a possible D gene (6 bases). V was trimmed by 3 bases and J by 4 bases, leaving 13 bases between them. The CDR3 is 15 amino acids. Germline V gene data show CDR1 as MNHEY and CDR2 as SVGEGT. CDR3 DNA: TGTGCCAGCAGTTATCTGGGGGGCACAAATCAGCCCCAGCATTTT. Residues: CASSYLGGTNQPQHF.

This clonotype has more than one count but fewer than ten. CDR3 loop: CASSDSQLYEQYF. The CDR3 nucleotides read TGCGCCAGCAGTGACTCCCAACTTTACGAGCAGTACTTC. The rearrangement joins TRBV10-2 to TRBJ2-7; no clear D. Trimming pared 3 bases from V and 4 bases from J, leaving 10 bases between. CDR1 and CDR2 from the germline V gene are WSHSY and SAAADI. This CDR3 comprises 13 residues.

V and J are TRBV5-6 and TRBJ2-5, with 10 bases lining up with TRBD1. The J segment lost 6 bases and the V segment lost 0 bases, leaving 8 bases of the junction unmatched. Germline CDR1 SGHDT, CDR2 YYEEEE. The CDR3 length is 16 residues. CDR3 bases: TGTGCCAGCAGCTTGGTTAGGACAGGGGGTAAGAAGACCCAGTACTTC. The encoded protein is CASSLVRTGGKKTQYF.

As concerns this clonotype: One junction end does not reproduce the germline sequence, and a read error may be involved. This sequence joins TRBV19 and TRBJ1-2, with TRBD1 as a possible D gene (5 bases). This CDR3 comprises 14 residues. Germline V gives CDR1 LNHDA, CDR2 SQIVND (reference sequence). The CDR3 DNA reads as TGTGCCAGTAGTATTTTTGAGGGGAACTATGGCTACGCCTTC. It translates to CASSIFEGNYGYAF.

This clonotype has just a few counts. The chain employs TRBV11-2 and TRBJ1-1; perhaps TRBD1 as D (6 bases). From germline, CDR1 is SGHAT and CDR2 FQNNGV. The CDR3 extends over 14 amino acids. Trimming left V 5 bases short and J 1 base short, with 11 bases between. CDR3 DNA sequence: TGTGCCAGCAGCACGGGACAAGCGAACACTGAAGCTTTCTTT. Its translation is CASSTGQANTEAFF.

This clonotype was detected a few times. This chain links TRBV27 with TRBJ2-7; D uncertain. This CDR3 spans 14 amino acids. Germline V gives CDR1 MNHEY, CDR2 SMNVEV (reference sequence). The V gene lost 2 bases and the J gene lost 3 bases, with 11 bases spanning the gap. The CDR3 reads CASSLMGGYYEQYF. In DNA form, the CDR3 reads TGTGCCAGCAGTTTAATGGGTGGCTACTACGAGCAGTACTTC.

Remarks on this clonotype: This is likely a read error, given that the CDR3 carries no conserved phenylalanine or tryptophan at its end. The chain couples TRBV7-7 to TRBJ2-3; TRBD2 might be the D (5 bases). Trimming cost V 4 bases and J 4 bases, with 15 bases left between them. Germline V gene lookup returns CDR1 SSHAT and CDR2 FNYEAQ (reference sequence). CDR3 size: 15 residues. In DNA form, the CDR3 reads TGTGCCAGCAGCTCCGGACTGGGCTATTCAGATACGCAGTATCTT. Translating gives CASSSGLGYSDTQYL.

This clonotype has a count of ten or more. The chain uses TRBV7-9 and TRBJ1-1; D is unclear. V dropped 1 base and J dropped 5 bases, with 11 bases sitting between them. Germline values: CDR1 SEHNR, CDR2 FQNEAQ (reference sequence). CDR3 size: 14 residues. For the CDR3, the DNA is TGTGCCAGCAGCTTAGGAGGGCTGGGGACTGAAGCTTTCTTT. Protein sequence: CASSLGGLGTEAFF.

The chain combines TRBV20-1 with TRBJ2-1, with 7 nucleotides matching TRBD1. The ends lost 1 base at V and 6 bases at J; junction bases unmatched: 9. CDR1 and CDR2 from the germline V gene are DFQATT and SNEGSKA (reference sequence). The CDR3 has 15 amino acids. This CDR3 reads CSARVQGFECNEQFF. The CDR3 DNA is TGCAGTGCTAGAGTACAGGGGTTCGAATGCAATGAGCAGTTCTTC.

The chain carries TRBV20-1 and TRBJ2-7; 7 bases are a match to TRBD1. CDR3 length: 14 amino acids. Germline loops: CDR1 DFQATT, CDR2 SNEGSKA (reference sequence). With V trimmed by 2 bases and J by 2 bases, 6 bases remained unmatched. DNA for the CDR3: TGCAGTGCTAGACAGGAAGGGACAGCCTACGAGCAGTACTTC. This encodes CSARQEGTAYEQYF.

This clonotype appeared many times. The chain couples TRBV29-1 to TRBJ2-1; 11 bases fit TRBD2. The CDR3 is 13 amino acids. Germline V gene data show CDR1 as SQVTM and CDR2 as ANQGSEA. V gave up 6 bases and J gave up 5 bases; unmatched junction bases: 3. CDR3 residues: CSVPLAGDNEQFF. Here the CDR3 DNA reads TGCAGCGTGCCACTAGCGGGGGACAATGAGCAGTTCTTC.

The gene calls are TRBV15 and TRBJ2-7, with D perhaps given as TRBD1 or TRBD2 (7 bases each). CDR1 is LNHNV, CDR2 YYDKDF, per germline (reference sequence). The CDR3 has 17 amino acids. V dropped 0 bases and J dropped 6 bases, with 21 bases sitting between them. CDR3 in amino acids: CATSRDKWGQRGSEQYF. Written as DNA, the CDR3 is TGTGCCACCAGCAGAGATAAGTGGGGACAGCGGGGATCCGAGCAGTACTTC.

This clonotype was counted only a few times. The V and J genes are TRBV28 and TRBJ2-5; D perhaps matches TRBD2 (6 bases). The V gene's germline CDR1 is MDHEN and CDR2 SYDVKM. Trimming removed 6 bases from V and 0 bases from J, with 11 bases in between. The CDR3 consists of 14 residues. CDR3 sequence (DNA): TGTGCCAGCAGCCCGATAGCGGACCAAGAGACCCAGTACTTC. It yields the protein CASSPIADQETQYF. The variable domain in full, completed from reference TRBV28 and TRBJ2-5, reads DVKVTQSSRYLVKRTGEKVFLECVQDMDHENMFWYRQDPGLGLRLIYFSYDVKMKEKGDIPEGYSVSREKKERFSLILESASTNQTSMYLCASSPIADQETQYFGPGTRLLVL.

The V call is TRBV27, the J call TRBJ2-2; TRBD1 or TRBD2 may be the D gene (5 bases each). The germline V gene encodes CDR1 MNHEY and CDR2 SMNVEV (reference sequence). The CDR3 loop spans 13 amino acids. Between the trimmed V and J ends, which lost 8 bases and 0 bases, there was a span of 7 bases. The CDR3 DNA reads as TGTGCCAGCGGGACGGCGAACACCGGGGAGCTGTTTTTT. Residues: CASGTANTGELFF.

Turning to this clonotype: This may be a read error, as it is one base from a much larger clone. The chain is built from TRBV13 and TRBJ1-1; TRBD1 aligns across 7 bases. Trimming removed 5 bases from V and 0 bases from J; junction bases left unmatched: 12. CDR1 PRHDT and CDR2 FYEKMQ come from the germline V gene (reference sequence). The CDR3 contains 17 residues. The CDR3 region is CASSLAGGRGMNTEAFF. CDR3 sequence (DNA): TGTGCCAGCAGCCTCGCCGGGGGCAGGGGGATGAACACTGAAGCTTTCTTT.

About this clonotype itself: A read error may be the cause here, since a much bigger clone is one base away. The chain has TRBV5-3 and TRBJ2-2, with D unclear. TRBV5-3 is classed as an ORF, of uncertain function. The CDR3 is made up of 15 amino acids. DNA for the CDR3: TGTGTCAGCAGCTTGGCCGGGTTAGGGTCCGGGGAGCTGTTTTTT. As protein: CVSSLAGLGSGELFF.

The rearrangement links TRBV3-1 to TRBJ2-3; D is perhaps TRBD2 (6 bases). Per germline, CDR1 LGHDT and CDR2 YNNKEL (reference sequence). V lost 0 bases to trimming and J lost 6 bases, with 22 bases between them. This CDR3 has 18 amino acids. CDR3 protein: CASSQDHDWGFGGDTQYF. The CDR3 DNA is TGTGCCAGCAGCCAAGACCATGACTGGGGCTTTGGGGGGGATACGCAGTATTTT.

This clonotype was seen a few times. The chain uses TRBV18 and TRBJ2-7; 10 bases fit TRBD1. Germline lookup yields CDR1 KGHSH and CDR2 LQKENI. The CDR3 is 16 amino acids. The V and J ends lost 1 base and 6 bases, in that order; junction bases with no gene match: 9. The CDR3 here is CASSPLEGQGWGEQYF. CDR3 DNA: TGTGCCAGCTCACCACTTGAGGGACAGGGGTGGGGCGAGCAGTACTTC.

This clonotype was seen at least ten times. The V gene is TRBV19, the J gene TRBJ1-2; D call uncertain. CDR3 length equals 16 residues. Germline V gene sequence: CDR1 LNHDA, CDR2 SQIVND (reference sequence). V was shortened by 2 bases and J by 5 bases, with 18 bases between the two germline ends. This CDR3 is CASSISMSAPGYGYTF. The CDR3 DNA follows: TGTGCCAGTAGTATAAGTATGTCTGCGCCTGGTTATGGCTACACCTTC.

This chain links TRBV7-3 with TRBJ2-5; TRBD2 aligns across 9 bases. V was pared by 6 bases and J by 8 bases, with 7 bases of the junction left unmatched. CDR3 size: 13 residues. Germline CDR1 is SGHTA and CDR2 is FQGTGA. The CDR3, as DNA: TGTGCCAGCAGATATAGCGGGAGCGAAACCCAGTACTTC. This gives the protein CASRYSGSETQYF.

In its sample, this clonotype was seen many times. The chain combines TRBV5-1 with TRBJ1-1; weak D call: TRBD1 (5 bases). Trimming left V 1 base short and J 4 bases short, with 11 bases between. Germline V gene data show CDR1 as SGHRS and CDR2 as YFSETQ. The CDR3 runs 14 residues. The CDR3 sequence is CASSLRTGTTEAFF. CDR3 nucleotides: TGCGCCAGCAGCTTGAGAACAGGCACCACTGAAGCTTTCTTT.

This clonotype was recorded at least ten times. The CDR3 spells CASSYGPNPGNQPQHF. The CDR3 DNA follows: TGTGCCAGCAGTTACGGACCCAACCCGGGCAATCAGCCCCAGCATTTT. The rearrangement joins TRBV6-2 or TRBV6-3 to TRBJ1-5, with D hard to call. Between the trimmed V and J ends, which lost 2 bases and 2 bases, there was a span of 13 bases. CDR1 is MNHEY, CDR2 SVGEGT, per germline. The CDR3 consists of 16 residues.

The chain links TRBV29-1 to TRBJ2-7; no definite D call. The CDR3 sequence is 11 residues long. The V end lost 1 base, the J end lost 2 bases, and 3 bases lay between the germline ends. Germline CDR1 and CDR2: SQVTM and ANQGSEA. This CDR3 reads CSVEGTYEQYF. The CDR3 nucleotides read TGCAGCGTTGAAGGTACCTACGAGCAGTACTTC.